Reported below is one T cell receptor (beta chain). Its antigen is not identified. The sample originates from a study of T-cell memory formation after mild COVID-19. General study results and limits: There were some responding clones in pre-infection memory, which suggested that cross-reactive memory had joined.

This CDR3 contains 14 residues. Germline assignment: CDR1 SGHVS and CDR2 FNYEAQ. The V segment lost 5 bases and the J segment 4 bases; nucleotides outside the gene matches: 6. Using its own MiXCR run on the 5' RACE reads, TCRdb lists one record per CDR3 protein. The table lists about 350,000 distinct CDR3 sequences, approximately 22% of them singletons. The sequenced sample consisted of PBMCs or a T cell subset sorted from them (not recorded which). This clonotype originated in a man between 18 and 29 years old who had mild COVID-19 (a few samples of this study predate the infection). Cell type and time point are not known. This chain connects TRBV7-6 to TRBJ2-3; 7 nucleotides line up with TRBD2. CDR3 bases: TGTGCCAGCAGCCAGACTAGCTTGGCAGATACGCAGTATTTT. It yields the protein CASSQTSLADTQYF.